The 31 T cell receptor delta chains below all came from one sample that was sequenced in a study of gamma-delta chains in newborns, infants, children (dated by TCRdb to between 2019 and 2020). TCRdb shows the sequencer as Illumina MiSeq. Identical DNA sequences were merged into single rows after TCRdb reprocessed the public reads with CATT. The sample table lists approximately 6,000 delta-chain clones, 0.4% to 0.45% of them with a count of one. Clones ranked in the top ten supply less than 15% of the sample. Sequences were obtained from blood. The receptors derive from a child who was a newborn, infant or young child, either healthy, febrile or measles-vaccinated (not recorded which).

Comment on this clone: The protein recorded in TCRdb matches a much larger clone and deviates from this DNA's translation at residue 5, suggesting a read error; the protein here is obtained by translating the DNA. The rearrangement links TRDV2 to TRDJ1; 12 bases match TRDD3. J gave up 1 base and V 3 bases, and 14 bases lay outside the gene matches. This CDR3 has 19 residues. The germline V gene has CDR1 GEAIGNYY and CDR2 EKD. CDR3 in DNA: TGTGCCTGTGACCCAGTCCCGTACTGGGGGATACAACGCACCGATAAACTCATCTTT. As protein: CACDPVPYWGIQRTDKLIF.

This clone was recorded a few times. The TCRdb record carries a much larger clone's protein, which differs from this DNA's translation at residue 13; a read error is the likely cause, and the protein listed here is the DNA translation. The chain links TRDV2 to TRDJ3, with TRDD3 matching over 10 bases. The CDR3 has 18 residues. Germline loops: CDR1 GEAIGNYY, CDR2 EKD. In DNA, the CDR3 is TGTGCCTGTGACAACACTGGGGGATCATCCTGGGACGCCCGACAGATGTTTTTC. Translating it yields CACDNTGGSSWDARQMFF.

The table lists this clone with a few counts. Given a much more abundant clone one base away, this may be a read error. Other nucleotide sequences from this sample produce the same CDR3. The J gene is TRDJ3, the V gene TRDV2; 12 bases are shared with TRDD3. This CDR3 region has 19 residues. J gave up 0 bases and V 7 bases, and 9 bases lay outside the gene matches. The germline CDR1 and CDR2 sequences are GEAIGNYY and EKD. CDR3 DNA: TGTGCCTGCGACGTACTGGGGGATACAAGCTCCTGGGACACCCGACAGATGTTTTTC. This sequence encodes CACDVLGDTSSWDTRQMFF.

This clone has ten or more counts. A far larger clone is only one base removed, so a read error is likely. The gene calls are TRDV2 and TRDJ1, with 7 bases aligning to TRDD3. V shed 2 bases and J 2 bases; nucleotides not matched to a gene: 4. Germline V gene sequence: CDR1 GEAIGNYY, CDR2 EKD. The CDR3 is made up of 14 amino acids. Here the CDR3 reads CACDIPGDTDKLIF. As DNA, the CDR3 is TGTGCCTGTGACATACCGGGGGATACCGATAAACTCATCTTT.

This clone is deemed large. The same CDR3 also results from other DNA sequences found in this sample. The V gene is TRDV2, the J gene TRDJ3; D perhaps matches TRDD3 (6 bases). The germline gives CDR1 GEAIGNYY, CDR2 EKD. CDR3 length: 19 amino acids. The V gene lost 0 bases and the J gene lost 0 bases, with 14 bases spanning the gap. The chain's CDR3 is CACDTVGIRSSWDTRQMFF. The CDR3, as DNA: TGTGCCTGTGACACCGTGGGGATTCGGAGCTCCTGGGACACCCGACAGATGTTTTTC.

On this clone: For this DNA, TCRdb reports the protein of a much larger clone, which diverges at residue 12, most likely from a read error; the protein presented here is translated directly from the DNA. The chain is built from TRDV2 and TRDJ3, with TRDD3 identical over 13 bases. Germline V lookup: CDR1 GEAIGNYY, CDR2 EKD. The CDR3 contains 17 residues. The CDR3 DNA reads TGTGCCTGGTACTGGGGGATACGCTCCTGGGACGCCCGACAGATGTTTTTC. Its translation: CAWYWGIRSWDARQMFF.

As for this clone: One junction end does not reproduce the germline sequence, and a read error may be involved. V gene TRDV2 combines with J gene TRDJ3; 9 bases line up with TRDD3. The CDR3 contains 20 residues. Germline values: CDR1 GEAIGNYY, CDR2 EKD. In nucleotides, the CDR3 is TGTGCCTGTGGCACCGGTACTGGGGGACCAAGCTCCTGGGACACCCGACAGATGTTCTTC. This translates into CACGTGTGGPSSWDTRQMFF.

This clone came up a few times. This DNA's translation differs at residue 3 from TCRdb's protein, which comes from a much larger clone; a read error is likely, and the protein shown is translated from the DNA. The rearrangement uses TRDV2 and TRDJ1; 10 nucleotides align to TRDD3. This CDR3 spans 17 amino acids. The germline gives CDR1 GEAIGNYY, CDR2 EKD. The CDR3 region has the DNA TGTGCCCGTGACACCGGAGGGGGATACGGGTACACCGATAAACTCATCTTT. Amino acids: CARDTGGGYGYTDKLIF.

This clone turned up a few times. The TCRdb protein, from a much larger clone, departs from this DNA's translation at residue 3, likely by read error; the protein shown derives from the DNA. The genes are TRDV2 and TRDJ3; D possibly corresponds to TRDD1 (5 bases). This CDR3 region has 18 residues. CDR1 is GEAIGNYY and CDR2 is EKD in the germline V gene. CDR3 DNA: TGTGCCGGTGACCCAGTCGGAAATGAGTCCTGGGACACCCGACAGATGTTTTTC. Its translation: CAGDPVGNESWDTRQMFF.

This clone was detected only a few times. TCRdb records a much larger clone's protein for this DNA, with a difference at residue 12 that likely arises from a read error; the protein given is the translation of the DNA. V gene TRDV2 combines with J gene TRDJ2; the match to TRDD3 covers 8 bases. Germline CDR1 reads GEAIGNYY; CDR2 reads EKD. This CDR3 contains 15 residues. The CDR3 spells CACDALGDSTARLFF. CDR3 DNA: TGTGCCTGTGACGCCTTGGGGGATTCGACAGCACGACTCTTCTTT.

There are a few counts of this clone. A read error is possible here, since a much larger clone lies one base away. The chain couples TRDV2 to TRDJ3, with TRDD3 matching over 7 bases. Trimming cost V 0 bases and J 2 bases; bases outside gene matches: 15. CDR1 GEAIGNYY and CDR2 EKD come from the germline V gene. This CDR3 region has 21 residues. CDR3 amino acids: CACDTRDTNSGGTWDTRQMFF. As DNA, the CDR3 is TGTGCCTGTGACACCCGGGATACTAATTCCGGAGGCACCTGGGACACCCGACAGATGTTTTTC.

This clone has a handful of counts. TCRdb's entry gives the protein of a much larger clone, which mismatches this DNA's translation at residue 10, likely from a read error; the protein reported here is translated from the DNA. V usage is TRDV1 and J usage is TRDJ2; 8 nucleotides align to TRDD3. Germline assignment: CDR1 TSWWSYY and CDR2 QGS. The CDR3 loop spans 15 amino acids. The trim removed 2 bases at V and 6 bases at J, leaving 5 bases unmatched. The CDR3 DNA sequence: TGTGCTCTTGGGGAAGCCTGGGATACGTCAGCACAACTCTTCTTT. Its translation is CALGEAWDTSAQLFF.

A few counts support this clone. One base separates it from a far larger clone, so it is likely a read error. The chain employs TRDV2 and TRDJ3, with 8 positions matching TRDD3. This CDR3 has 20 residues. Germline assignment: CDR1 GEAIGNYY and CDR2 EKD. The chain's CDR3 is CACDTVERDTRSCDTRQMFF. The CDR3, as DNA: TGTGCCTGTGACACCGTGGAAAGGGATACGCGCTCCTGTGACACCCGACAGATGTTTTTC.

As for this clone: A much larger clonotype is one base distant, so this may be a read error. Different DNA sequences within this sample yield the same CDR3. The V and J genes are TRDV2 and TRDJ3; 13 bases are a match to TRDD3. The CDR3 is made up of 20 amino acids. Germline CDR1 GEAIGNYY, CDR2 EKD. The CDR3 coding sequence is TGCGCCTGTGACAGCTACTGGGGGATACGCAGCTCCTGGGACACCCGACAGATGTTTTTC. Translation: CACDSYWGIRSSWDTRQMFF.

A word on this clone: A read error is the likely source, as a far larger clone sits one nucleotide away. The chain employs TRDV2 and TRDJ3; 12 nucleotides align to TRDD3. The CDR3 totals 20 residues. V shed 3 bases and J 0 bases; nucleotides not matched to a gene: 8. The V gene's germline CDR1 is GEAIGNYY and CDR2 EKD. CDR3 sequence: CACDARLGDTSSWDTRQMFF. CDR3 DNA sequence: TGTGCCTGTGACGCACGACTGGGGGATACCAGCTCCTGGGACACCCGACAGATGTTTTTC.

This clone was recorded a few times. The protein held in TCRdb is that of a much larger clone and does not match this DNA's translation at residue 13, likely because of a read error; the protein shown is translated from the DNA. CDR3 sequence: CACDTRGGYTDKPIF. CDR3 DNA sequence: TGTGCCTGTGACACCAGGGGAGGCTACACCGATAAACCCATCTTT. The chain carries TRDV2 and TRDJ1; tentatively, D is TRDD3 (5 bases). Germline V gives CDR1 GEAIGNYY, CDR2 EKD. The CDR3 is 15 residues long.

This clone turned up a few times. A read error likely explains why the TCRdb protein, taken from a much larger clone, differs from this DNA's translation at residue 9; the protein shown is translated from the DNA. The rearrangement joins TRDV2 to TRDJ3, with 9 bases lining up with TRDD3. The V segment lost 0 bases and the J segment 0 bases; nucleotides outside the gene matches: 2. CDR1 is GEAIGNYY and CDR2 is EKD in the germline V gene. The CDR3 contains 18 residues. CDR3 nucleotide sequence: TGTGCCTGTGACACCTGGGGGATAGGCTCCTGGGACACCCGACAGATGTTTTTC. Translation: CACDTWGIGSWDTRQMFF.

The chain links TRDV2 to TRDJ3; 9 bases align to TRDD3. Unmatched junction bases numbered 9, after V lost 0 bases and J lost 1 base. Germline V gene lookup returns CDR1 GEAIGNYY and CDR2 EKD. The CDR3 sequence is 20 residues long. The CDR3 loop reads CACDTVLGIRGSWDTRQMFF. Here the CDR3 DNA reads TGTGCCTGTGACACCGTACTGGGGATACGCGGGTCCTGGGACACCCGACAGATGTTTTTC.

About this clone itself: A clone one base away is much larger, so this may be a read error. The J gene is TRDJ3, the V gene TRDV2; 12 nucleotides align to TRDD3. This CDR3 contains 20 residues. Germline CDR1 and CDR2: GEAIGNYY and EKD. CDR3 sequence (DNA): TGTGCCTGTGACACCGCTGATACTGGGGGATACTCCTGGGACACCCGACAGGTGTTTTTC. The encoded protein is CACDTADTGGYSWDTRQVFF.

Comments on this clone: This DNA's translation and the protein TCRdb lists, from a much larger clone, do not match at residue 14, likely due to a read error; the protein shown is translated from the DNA. The chain employs TRDV2 and TRDJ3, with D possibly TRDD3 on 5 matching bases. Germline CDR1 GEAIGNYY, CDR2 EKD. The CDR3 is 16 amino acids. CDR3 sequence reads: CACDYGISWDTRQVFF. The CDR3, as DNA: TGTGCCTGTGACTATGGGATCTCCTGGGACACCCGACAGGTGTTTTTC.

As concerns this clone: A read error is possible here, since a much larger clone lies one base away. Within the sample, other DNA sequences also encode this same CDR3. The rearrangement links TRDV2 to TRDJ3; 11 nucleotides line up with TRDD3. The CDR3 is 18 residues long. Germline assignment: CDR1 GEAIGNYY and CDR2 EKD. CDR3 sequence (DNA): TGTGCCAGTGACTATACTGGGGGATATTCCTGGGACACCCGACAGATGTTTTTC. As protein: CASDYTGGYSWDTRQMFF.

This clone was seen a handful of times. This may come from a read error, since a much larger clone is one base off. In the same sample, other DNA sequences code for this CDR3. This chain joins TRDV2 and TRDJ1; 7 bases align to TRDD3. Per germline, CDR1 GEAIGNYY and CDR2 EKD. The CDR3 spans 13 residues. The CDR3 loop is CACDWGTTDKLIF. For the CDR3, the DNA is TGTGCCTGTGACTGGGGGACCACCGACAAACTCATCTTT.

V is TRDV2 and J is TRDJ3; 11 positions agree with TRDD3. The J segment lost 5 bases and the V segment lost 2 bases, leaving 7 bases of the junction unmatched. The CDR3 consists of 18 residues. CDR1 and CDR2 (germline): GEAIGNYY, EKD. CDR3 DNA: TGTGCCTGTGACAAAATGGGGGATACGAACCGGGACACCCGACAGATGTTTTTC. It is translated as CACDKMGDTNRDTRQMFF.

This clone was seen a handful of times. A far bigger clonotype differs at one base, so this is likely a read error. The sample contains more than one DNA sequence encoding this CDR3. This chain links TRDV2 with TRDJ1; the match to TRDD3 covers 8 bases. The CDR3 contains 18 residues. CDR1 and CDR2 (germline): GEAIGNYY, EKD. The CDR3 here is CACDTLGILYEKIDKLIF. CDR3 in DNA: TGTGCCTGCGACACGCTGGGGATACTATACGAAAAGATCGATAAACTCATCTTT.

This clone was observed a few times. This DNA's translation and the protein TCRdb lists, from a much larger clone, do not match at residue 11, likely due to a read error; the protein shown is translated from the DNA. Other DNA sequences of this sample code for an identical CDR3. This chain connects TRDV2 to TRDJ2; TRDD3 matches at 11 bases. CDR3 length: 16 residues. The V gene's germline CDR1 is GEAIGNYY and CDR2 EKD. CDR3 in DNA: TGTGCCTGTGACACCCTGGGGGATACTTTGGCAGCACAACTCTTCTTT. Translating it yields CACDTLGDTLAAQLFF.

This clone has only a few counts. The protein held in TCRdb is that of a much larger clone and does not match this DNA's translation at residue 11, likely because of a read error; the protein shown is translated from the DNA. The chain links TRDV2 to TRDJ3, with TRDD3 matching over 10 bases. Trimming cost V 0 bases and J 2 bases; bases outside gene matches: 6. CDR1 and CDR2 (germline): GEAIGNYY, EKD. The CDR3 is 19 residues long. The CDR3: CACDTWGIHHPWDTRQMFF. DNA for the CDR3: TGTGCCTGTGACACCTGGGGGATACACCACCCCTGGGACACCCGACAGATGTTTTTC.

This clone counts as medium-sized. The chain employs TRDV2 and TRDJ3; TRDD3 matches 7 bases. CDR1 is GEAIGNYY and CDR2 is EKD in the germline V gene. The J segment lost 0 bases and the V segment lost 4 bases, leaving 8 bases of the junction unmatched. The CDR3 is made up of 18 amino acids. Written as DNA, the CDR3 is TGTGCCTGTGATTCTCTGGGGGCCGACTCCTGGGACACCCGACAGATGTTTTTC. Amino acid sequence: CACDSLGADSWDTRQMFF.

The sample holds a few counts of this clone. TCRdb attributes to this sequence the protein of a much larger clone, which differs from the DNA translation at residue 3; a read error is likely, and the protein displayed is translated from the DNA. The CDR3 coding sequence is TGTGCCCGTGACACCGTAGAGGGATCCTGGGACACCCGACAGATGTTTTTC. Protein: CARDTVEGSWDTRQMFF. The rearrangement joins TRDV2 to TRDJ3; the D is unclear. Germline V gene sequence: CDR1 GEAIGNYY, CDR2 EKD. The CDR3 sequence is 17 residues long.

In its sample, this clone was seen a few times. A single base separates this from a much larger clone, so it may be a read error. The DNA is left out, because the CDR3 cannot be placed on it with certainty; the CDR3 is given as TCRdb lists it. V and J are TRAV29/DV5 and TRDJ3; TRDD3, the D gene given by the table, was not confirmed from the DNA. Per the germline V gene, CDR1 is NSMFDY and CDR2 is ISSIKDK. The CDR3 length equals 23 residues, ends included. The CDR3 sequence is CSVLLCTSRGTGGYAWGTRQMFF.

A remark on this clone: For this DNA, TCRdb reports the protein of a much larger clone, which diverges at residue 9, most likely from a read error; the protein presented here is translated directly from the DNA. The chain combines TRDV2 with TRDJ1; 7 bases map to TRDD3. The V gene end was trimmed by 0 bases and the J gene end by 0 bases; junction bases not matched to a gene: 6. The CDR3 covers 16 residues. Germline V gives CDR1 GEAIGNYY, CDR2 EKD. The CDR3 protein is CACDTRTGEYTDKLIF. In DNA form, the CDR3 reads TGTGCCTGTGACACCCGTACTGGGGAATACACCGATAAACTCATCTTT.

This clone turned up a few times. A far more abundant clone sits one base away, making this likely a read error. The sample carries other DNA sequences with the same CDR3. V usage is TRDV2 and J usage is TRDJ2; TRDD3 matches at 12 bases. Germline V gives CDR1 GEAIGNYY, CDR2 EKD. The CDR3 is 16 amino acids. CDR3 sequence: CACDILGDTLTAQLFF. CDR3 DNA: TGTGCCTGTGACATACTGGGGGATACTTTGACAGCGCAACTCTTCTTT.